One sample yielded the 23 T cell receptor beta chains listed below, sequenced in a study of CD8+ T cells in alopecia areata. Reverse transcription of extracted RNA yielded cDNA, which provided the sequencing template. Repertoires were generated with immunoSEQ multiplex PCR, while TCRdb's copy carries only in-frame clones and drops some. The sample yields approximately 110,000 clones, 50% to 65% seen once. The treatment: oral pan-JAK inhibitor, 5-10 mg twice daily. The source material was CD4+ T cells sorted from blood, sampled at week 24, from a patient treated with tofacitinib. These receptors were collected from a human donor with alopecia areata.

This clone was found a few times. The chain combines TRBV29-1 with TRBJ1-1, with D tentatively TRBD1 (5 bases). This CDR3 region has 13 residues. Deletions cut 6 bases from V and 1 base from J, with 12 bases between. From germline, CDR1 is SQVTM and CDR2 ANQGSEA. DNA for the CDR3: TGCAGCGTGACCGACAGACCGAACACTGAAGCTTTCTTT. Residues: CSVTDRPNTEAFF.

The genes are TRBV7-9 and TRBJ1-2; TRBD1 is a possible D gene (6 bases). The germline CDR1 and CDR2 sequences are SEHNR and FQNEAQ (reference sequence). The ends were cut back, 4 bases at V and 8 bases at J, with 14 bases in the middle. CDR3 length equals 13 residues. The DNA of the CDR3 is TGTGCCAGCAGCTCGACAGGATTTGAGGGCTACACCTTC. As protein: CASSSTGFEGYTF.

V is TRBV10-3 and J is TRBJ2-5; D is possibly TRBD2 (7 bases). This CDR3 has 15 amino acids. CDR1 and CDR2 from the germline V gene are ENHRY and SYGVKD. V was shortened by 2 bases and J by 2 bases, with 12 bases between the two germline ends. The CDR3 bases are TGTGCCATCAGTGAGCGGGGGGCCGGACAAGAGACCCAGTACTTC. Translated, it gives CAISERGAGQETQYF.

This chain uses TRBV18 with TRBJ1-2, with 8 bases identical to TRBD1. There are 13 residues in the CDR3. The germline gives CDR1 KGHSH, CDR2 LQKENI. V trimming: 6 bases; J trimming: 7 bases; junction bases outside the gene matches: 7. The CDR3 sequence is CASSQDRDGGYTF. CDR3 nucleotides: TGTGCCAGCTCGCAGGACAGGGACGGTGGCTACACCTTC.

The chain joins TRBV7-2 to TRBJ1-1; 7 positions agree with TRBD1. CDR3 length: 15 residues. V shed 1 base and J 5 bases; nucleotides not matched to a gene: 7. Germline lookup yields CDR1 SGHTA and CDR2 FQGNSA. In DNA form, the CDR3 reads TGTGCCAGCAGCTTAGACAGGGGAGCGGGTACTGAAGCTTTCTTT. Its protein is CASSLDRGAGTEAFF. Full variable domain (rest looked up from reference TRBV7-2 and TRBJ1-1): GAGVSQSPSNKVTEKGKDVELRCDPISGHTALYWYRQSLGQGLEFLIYFQGNSAPDKSGLPSDRFSAERTGGSVSTLTIQRTQQEDSAVYLCASSLDRGAGTEAFFGQGTRLTVV.

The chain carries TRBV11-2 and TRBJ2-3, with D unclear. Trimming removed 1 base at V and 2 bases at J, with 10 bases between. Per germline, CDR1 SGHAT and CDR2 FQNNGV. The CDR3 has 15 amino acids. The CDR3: CASSLGGSLTDTQYF. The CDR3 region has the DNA TGTGCCAGCAGCTTAGGTGGCAGCCTCACAGATACGCAGTATTTT.

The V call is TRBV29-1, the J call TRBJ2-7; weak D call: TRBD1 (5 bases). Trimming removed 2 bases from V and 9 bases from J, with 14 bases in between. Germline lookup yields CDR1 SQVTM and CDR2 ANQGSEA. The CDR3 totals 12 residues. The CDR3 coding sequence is TGCAGCGTTGAAACAGGTAGTAACGGGCAGTACTTC. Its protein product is CSVETGSNGQYF.

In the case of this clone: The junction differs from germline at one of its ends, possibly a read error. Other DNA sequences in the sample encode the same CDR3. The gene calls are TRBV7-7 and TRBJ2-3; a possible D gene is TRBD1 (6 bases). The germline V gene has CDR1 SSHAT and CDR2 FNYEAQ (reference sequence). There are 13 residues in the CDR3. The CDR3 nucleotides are TGTGCTAGCAGCTTGGCAGGGGCTGATACGCAGTATTTT. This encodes CASSLAGADTQYF.

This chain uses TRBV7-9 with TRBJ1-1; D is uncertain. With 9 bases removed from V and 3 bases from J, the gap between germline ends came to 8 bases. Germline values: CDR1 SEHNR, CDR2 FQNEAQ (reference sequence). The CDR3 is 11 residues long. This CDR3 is CASRGYTEAFF. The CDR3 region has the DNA TGTGCCAGTCGCGGGTACACTGAAGCTTTCTTT.

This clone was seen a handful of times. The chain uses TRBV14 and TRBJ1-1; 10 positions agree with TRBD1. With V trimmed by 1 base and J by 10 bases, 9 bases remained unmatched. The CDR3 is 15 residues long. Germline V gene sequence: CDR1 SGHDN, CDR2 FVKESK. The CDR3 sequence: CASSQGGDRGLVAFF. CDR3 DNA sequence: TGTGCCAGCAGCCAAGGGGGTGACAGGGGGCTAGTAGCTTTCTTT. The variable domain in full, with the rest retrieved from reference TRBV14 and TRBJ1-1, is EAGVTQFPSHSVIEKGQTVTLRCDPISGHDNLYWYRRVMGKEIKFLLHFVKESKQDESGMPNNRFLAERTGGTYSTLKVQPAELEDSGVYFCASSQGGDRGLVAFFGQGTRLTVV.

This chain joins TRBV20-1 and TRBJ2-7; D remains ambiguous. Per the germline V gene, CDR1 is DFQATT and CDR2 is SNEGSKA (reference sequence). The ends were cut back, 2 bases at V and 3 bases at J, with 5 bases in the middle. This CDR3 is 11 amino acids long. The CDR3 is CSARPGYEQYF. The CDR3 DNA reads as TGCAGTGCTAGACCGGGCTACGAGCAGTACTTC.

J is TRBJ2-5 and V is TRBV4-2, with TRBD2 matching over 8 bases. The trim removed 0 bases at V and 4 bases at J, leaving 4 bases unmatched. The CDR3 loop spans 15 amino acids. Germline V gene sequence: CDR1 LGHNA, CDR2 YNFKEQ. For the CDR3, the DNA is TGTGCCAGCAGCCAAGATCCGAGCGGGGGAGAGACCCAGTACTTC. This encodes CASSQDPSGGETQYF.

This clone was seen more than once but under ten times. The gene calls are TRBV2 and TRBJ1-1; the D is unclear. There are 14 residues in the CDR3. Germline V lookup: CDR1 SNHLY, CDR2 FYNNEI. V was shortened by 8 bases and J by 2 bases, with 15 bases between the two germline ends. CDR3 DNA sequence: TGTGCCAGCTCCGATAAAACAGCAAACACTGAAGCTTTCTTT. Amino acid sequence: CASSDKTANTEAFF.

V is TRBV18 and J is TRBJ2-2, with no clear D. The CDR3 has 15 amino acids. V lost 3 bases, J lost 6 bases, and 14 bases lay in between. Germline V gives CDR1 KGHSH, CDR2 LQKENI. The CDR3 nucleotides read TGTGCCAGCTCACCTCCCGCGGTACCTTCCGGGGAGCTGTTTTTT. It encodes CASSPPAVPSGELFF.

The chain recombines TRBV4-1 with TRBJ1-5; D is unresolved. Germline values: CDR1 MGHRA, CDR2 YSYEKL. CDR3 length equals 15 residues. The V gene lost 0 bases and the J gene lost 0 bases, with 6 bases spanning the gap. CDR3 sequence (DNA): TGCGCCAGCAGCCAAGATAACTATAGCAATCAGCCCCAGCATTTT. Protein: CASSQDNYSNQPQHF.

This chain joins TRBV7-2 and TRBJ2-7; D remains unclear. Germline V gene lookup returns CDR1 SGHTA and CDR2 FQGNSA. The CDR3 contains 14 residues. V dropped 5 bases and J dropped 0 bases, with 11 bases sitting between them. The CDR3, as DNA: TGTGCCAGCAGCCAGGCTGGCTTCTCCTACGAGCAGTACTTC. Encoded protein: CASSQAGFSYEQYF. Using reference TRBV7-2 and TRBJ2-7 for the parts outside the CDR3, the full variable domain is GAGVSQSPSNKVTEKGKDVELRCDPISGHTALYWYRQSLGQGLEFLIYFQGNSAPDKSGLPSDRFSAERTGGSVSTLTIQRTQQEDSAVYLCASSQAGFSYEQYFGPGTRLTVT.

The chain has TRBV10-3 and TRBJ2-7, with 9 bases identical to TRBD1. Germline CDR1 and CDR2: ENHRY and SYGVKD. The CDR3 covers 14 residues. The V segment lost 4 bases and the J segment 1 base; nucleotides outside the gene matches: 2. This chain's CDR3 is CAISGGTGSYEQYF. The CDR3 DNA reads TGTGCCATCAGTGGGGGGACAGGGTCCTACGAGCAGTACTTC.

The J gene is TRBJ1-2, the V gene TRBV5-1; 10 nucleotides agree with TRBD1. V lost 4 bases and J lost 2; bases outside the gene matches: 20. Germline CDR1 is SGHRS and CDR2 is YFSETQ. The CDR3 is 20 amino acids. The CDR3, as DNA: TGCGCCAGCAGCGCCCCGTCCCGGGACAGGGGTTCATCCCCAAACTATGGCTACACCTTC. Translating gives CASSAPSRDRGSSPNYGYTF.

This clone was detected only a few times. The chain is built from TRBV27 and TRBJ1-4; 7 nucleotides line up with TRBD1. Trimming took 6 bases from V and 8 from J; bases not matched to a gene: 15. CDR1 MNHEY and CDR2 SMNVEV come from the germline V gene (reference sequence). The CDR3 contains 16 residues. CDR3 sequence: CASRITTTGREEKLFF. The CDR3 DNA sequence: TGTGCCAGCAGGATAACTACGACAGGGAGGGAAGAAAAACTGTTTTTT.

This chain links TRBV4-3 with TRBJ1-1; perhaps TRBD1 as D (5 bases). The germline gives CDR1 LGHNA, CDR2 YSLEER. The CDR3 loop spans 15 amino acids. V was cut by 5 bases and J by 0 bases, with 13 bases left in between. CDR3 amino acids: CASSGGLSMNTEAFF. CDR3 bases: TGCGCCAGCAGCGGGGGACTTTCAATGAACACTGAAGCTTTCTTT.

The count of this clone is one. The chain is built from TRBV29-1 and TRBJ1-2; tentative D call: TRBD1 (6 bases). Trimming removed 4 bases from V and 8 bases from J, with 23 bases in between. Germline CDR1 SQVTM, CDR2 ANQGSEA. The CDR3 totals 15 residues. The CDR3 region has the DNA TGCAGCGTTGGCCCAGTCGGGCAGGGGATTTGGGGCTACACCTTC. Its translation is CSVGPVGQGIWGYTF.

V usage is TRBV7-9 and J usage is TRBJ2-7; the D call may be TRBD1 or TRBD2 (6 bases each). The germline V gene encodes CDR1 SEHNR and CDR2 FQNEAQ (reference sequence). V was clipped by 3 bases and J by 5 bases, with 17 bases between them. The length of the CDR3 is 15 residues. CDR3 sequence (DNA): TGTGCCAGCAGCTTGGTCGGCAGGGGAGGAAACGAGCAGTACTTC. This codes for CASSLVGRGGNEQYF.

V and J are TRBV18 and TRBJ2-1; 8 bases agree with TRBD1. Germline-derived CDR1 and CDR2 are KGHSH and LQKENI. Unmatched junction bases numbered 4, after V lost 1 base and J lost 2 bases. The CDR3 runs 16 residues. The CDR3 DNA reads TGTGCCAGCTCACCACAATTACAGGGGGCCTACAATGAGCAGTTCTTC. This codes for CASSPQLQGAYNEQFF.